The 4 T cell receptor beta chains below come from one sample, sequenced in a study of T-cell memory formation after mild COVID-19. TCRdb used MiXCR to reprocess the 5' RACE reads, holding one entry per CDR3 protein. The sample holds 200,000 to 300,000 distinct CDR3 sequences, over 15% seen once. Sequencing was carried out using PBMCs or a T cell subset sorted from them (not recorded which). These receptors were obtained from an adult woman who had mild COVID-19 (a few samples of this study predate the infection). Cell type and time point are not known.

This clonotype has more than one count but fewer than ten. V is TRBV27 and J is TRBJ2-5, with D unresolved. The ends were cut back, 4 bases at V and 6 bases at J, with 9 bases in the middle. Looked up from germline, CDR1 is MNHEY and CDR2 is SMNVEV (reference sequence). The CDR3 sequence is 12 residues long. In DNA form, the CDR3 reads TGTGCCAGCAGTTCAGTAGGAAAGACCCAGTACTTC. Encoded protein: CASSSVGKTQYF.

This clonotype occurred many times. The CDR3 sequence: CASRRGSYNEQFF. The CDR3 DNA reads as TGTGCCAGCCGGCGGGGGAGCTACAATGAGCAGTTCTTC. The chain couples TRBV12-3 or TRBV12-4 to TRBJ2-1, with 7 bases fitting TRBD2. The CDR3 sequence is 13 residues long. J lost 3 bases, V lost 8 bases, and 4 bases had no gene match.

The CDR3 nucleotides are TGTGCCACCCAATACAGGGGGCACGCCGGCGAGCAGTACTTC. This encodes CATQYRGHAGEQYF. The chain joins TRBV6-5 to TRBJ2-7, with TRBD1 matching 9 bases. Losses at the gene ends were 10 bases for V and 6 bases for J; bases not matched to a gene: 13. In germline, CDR1 is MNHEY, CDR2 SVGAGI. This CDR3 contains 14 residues.

This chain connects TRBV24-1 to TRBJ1-5; D is possibly TRBD1 (6 bases). This CDR3 is 13 amino acids long. Germline CDR1 and CDR2: KGHDR and SFDVKD. V lost 11 bases, J lost 4 bases, and 14 bases lay in between. CDR3 nucleotides: TGTGCCATTAACAGGGAGCTGAATCAGCCCCAGCATTTT. Its protein is CAINRELNQPQHF.